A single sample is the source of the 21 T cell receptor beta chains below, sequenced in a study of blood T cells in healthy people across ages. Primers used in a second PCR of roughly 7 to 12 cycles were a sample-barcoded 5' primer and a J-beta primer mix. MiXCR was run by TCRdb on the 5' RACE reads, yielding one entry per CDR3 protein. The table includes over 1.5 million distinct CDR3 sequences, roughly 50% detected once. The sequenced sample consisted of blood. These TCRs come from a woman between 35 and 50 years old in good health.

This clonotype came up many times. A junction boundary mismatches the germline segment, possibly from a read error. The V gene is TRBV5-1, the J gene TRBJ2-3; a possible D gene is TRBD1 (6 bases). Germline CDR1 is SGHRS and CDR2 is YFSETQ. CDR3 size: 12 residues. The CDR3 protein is CASRGSTDTQYF. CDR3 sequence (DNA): TGTGCCAGCAGGGGAAGCACAGATACGCAGTATTTT.

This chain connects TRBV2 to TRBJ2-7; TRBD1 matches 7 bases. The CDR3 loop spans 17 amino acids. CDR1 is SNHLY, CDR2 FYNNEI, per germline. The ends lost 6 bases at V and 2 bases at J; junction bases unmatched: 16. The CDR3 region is CASSGHLPGQHTYEQYF. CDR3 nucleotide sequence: TGTGCCAGCAGCGGTCACCTTCCGGGACAGCATACCTACGAGCAGTACTTC.

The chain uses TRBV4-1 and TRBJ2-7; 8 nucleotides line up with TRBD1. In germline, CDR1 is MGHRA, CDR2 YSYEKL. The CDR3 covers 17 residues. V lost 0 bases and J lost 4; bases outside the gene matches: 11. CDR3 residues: CASSQDRAGRGPYEQYF. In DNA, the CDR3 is TGCGCCAGCAGCCAAGATAGGGCGGGCAGGGGGCCGTACGAGCAGTACTTC.

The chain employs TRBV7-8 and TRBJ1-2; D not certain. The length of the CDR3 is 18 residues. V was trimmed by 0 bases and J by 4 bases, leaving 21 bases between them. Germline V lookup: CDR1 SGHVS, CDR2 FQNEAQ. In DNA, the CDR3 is TGTGCCAGCAGCTTAGCTGGCGGGTCTGGTACTCGTGGCTATGGCTACACCTTC. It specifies CASSLAGGSGTRGYGYTF.

The CDR3 region has the DNA TGCGCCAGCAGCTTGGGTGGACAGGGGGCTTCTGGAGAGACCCAGTACTTC. Residues: CASSLGGQGASGETQYF. The chain uses TRBV5-1 and TRBJ2-7; 11 bases align to TRBD1. The DNA matches TRBJ2-5 better at its end, which makes the J call doubtful. There are 17 residues in the CDR3. The germline gives CDR1 SGHRS, CDR2 YFSETQ.

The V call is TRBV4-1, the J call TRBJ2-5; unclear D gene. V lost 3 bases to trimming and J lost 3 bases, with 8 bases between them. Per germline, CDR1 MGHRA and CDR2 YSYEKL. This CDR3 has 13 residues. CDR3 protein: CASSQVQKETQYF. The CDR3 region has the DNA TGCGCCAGCAGCCAGGTACAGAAAGAGACCCAGTACTTC.

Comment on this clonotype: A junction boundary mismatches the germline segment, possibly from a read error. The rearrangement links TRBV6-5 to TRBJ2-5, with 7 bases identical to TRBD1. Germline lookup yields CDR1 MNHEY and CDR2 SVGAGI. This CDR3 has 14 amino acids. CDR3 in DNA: TGTCCCAGCAGGCTACCGGGACAGCAAGAGACCCAGTACTTC. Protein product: CPSRLPGQQETQYF.

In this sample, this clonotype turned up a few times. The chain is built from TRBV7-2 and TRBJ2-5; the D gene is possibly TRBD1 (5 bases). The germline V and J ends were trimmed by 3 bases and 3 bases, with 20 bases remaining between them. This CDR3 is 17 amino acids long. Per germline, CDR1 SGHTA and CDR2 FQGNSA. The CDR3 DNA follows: TGTGCCAGCAGCTTTGGCCGGGTGATATTAGGGGAAGAGACCCAGTACTTC. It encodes CASSFGRVILGEETQYF.

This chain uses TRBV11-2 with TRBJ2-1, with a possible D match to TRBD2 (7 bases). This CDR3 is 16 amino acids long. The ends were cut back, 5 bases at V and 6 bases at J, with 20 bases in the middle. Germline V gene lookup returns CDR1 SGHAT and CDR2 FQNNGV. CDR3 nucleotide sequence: TGTGCCAGCAGCCGGAGGCGGGGGCCCCCTAGCAATGAGCAGTTCTTC. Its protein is CASSRRRGPPSNEQFF.

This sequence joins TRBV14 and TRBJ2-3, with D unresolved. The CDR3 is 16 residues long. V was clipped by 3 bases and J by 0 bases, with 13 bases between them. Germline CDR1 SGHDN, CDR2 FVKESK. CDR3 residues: CASSQGSGASTDTQYF. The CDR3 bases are TGTGCCAGCAGCCAGGGGTCTGGTGCTAGCACAGATACGCAGTATTTT.

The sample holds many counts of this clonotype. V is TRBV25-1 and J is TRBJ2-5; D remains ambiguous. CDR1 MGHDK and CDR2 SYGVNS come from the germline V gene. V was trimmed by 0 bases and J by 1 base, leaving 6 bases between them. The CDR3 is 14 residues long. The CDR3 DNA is TGTGCCAGCAGTGAATATAAGGGCCAAGAGACCCAGTACTTC. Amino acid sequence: CASSEYKGQETQYF.

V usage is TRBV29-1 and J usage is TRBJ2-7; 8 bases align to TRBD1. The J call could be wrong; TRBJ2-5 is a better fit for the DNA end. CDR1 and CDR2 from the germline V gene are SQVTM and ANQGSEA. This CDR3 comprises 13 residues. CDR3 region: CSVDSGGGETQYF. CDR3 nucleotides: TGCAGCGTTGACTCAGGGGGCGGGGAGACCCAGTACTTC.

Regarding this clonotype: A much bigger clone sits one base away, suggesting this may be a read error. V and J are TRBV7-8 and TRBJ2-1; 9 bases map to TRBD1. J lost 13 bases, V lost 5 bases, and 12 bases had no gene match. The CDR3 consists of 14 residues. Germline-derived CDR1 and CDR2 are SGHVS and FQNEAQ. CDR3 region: CASSDDRGRETQFF. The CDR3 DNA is TGTGCCAGCAGCGACGACAGGGGGAGGGAGACCCAGTTCTTC.

The CDR3 sequence is CSARPNRGTDTQYF. The CDR3 nucleotides read TGCAGTGCTAGGCCAAACCGGGGCACAGATACGCAGTATTTT. The chain is built from TRBV20-1 and TRBJ2-3; D unresolved. With 3 bases removed from V and 1 base from J, the gap between germline ends came to 11 bases. Germline V gene sequence: CDR1 DFQATT, CDR2 SNEGSKA (reference sequence). This CDR3 comprises 14 residues.

The CDR3 nucleotides read TGTGCCAGCAGTCACCGAGGGCAGGGCATCACAGATACGCAGTATTTT. Translating it yields CASSHRGQGITDTQYF. V and J are TRBV12-3 or TRBV12-4 and TRBJ2-3; D assignment may be TRBD1 or TRBD2 (5 bases each). The CDR3 is 16 residues long. V lost 5 bases, J lost 2 bases, and 17 bases lay in between.

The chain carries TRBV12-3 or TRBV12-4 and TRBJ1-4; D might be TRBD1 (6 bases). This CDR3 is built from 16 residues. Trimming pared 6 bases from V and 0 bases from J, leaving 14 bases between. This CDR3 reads CASSSEAGATNEKLFF. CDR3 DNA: TGTGCCAGCAGCTCCGAGGCAGGGGCAACTAATGAAAAACTGTTTTTT.

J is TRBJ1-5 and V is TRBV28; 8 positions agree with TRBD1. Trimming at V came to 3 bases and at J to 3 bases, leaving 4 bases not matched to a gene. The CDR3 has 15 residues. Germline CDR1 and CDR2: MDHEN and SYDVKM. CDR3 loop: CASSLTGDPNQPQHF. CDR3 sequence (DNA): TGTGCCAGCAGTTTGACAGGGGACCCCAATCAGCCCCAGCATTTT.

CDR3 nucleotide sequence: TGTGCCAGCAGCTTAGGGGGAGGGGTTCGTCGGACTGAAGCTTTCTTT. Translating it yields CASSLGGGVRRTEAFF. The V call is TRBV7-9, the J call TRBJ1-1, with TRBD1 as a possible D gene (5 bases). CDR3 length equals 16 residues. Trimming removed 1 base at V and 5 bases at J, with 17 bases between. Germline V gives CDR1 SEHNR, CDR2 FQNEAQ (reference sequence).

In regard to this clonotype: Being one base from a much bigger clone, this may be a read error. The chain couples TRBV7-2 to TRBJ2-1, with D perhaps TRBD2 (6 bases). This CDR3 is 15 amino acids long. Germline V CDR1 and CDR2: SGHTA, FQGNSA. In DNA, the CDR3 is TGTGCCAGCAGCTCCGTTTGGAGCGGGTACAATGGGCAGTTCTTC. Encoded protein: CASSSVWSGYNGQFF.

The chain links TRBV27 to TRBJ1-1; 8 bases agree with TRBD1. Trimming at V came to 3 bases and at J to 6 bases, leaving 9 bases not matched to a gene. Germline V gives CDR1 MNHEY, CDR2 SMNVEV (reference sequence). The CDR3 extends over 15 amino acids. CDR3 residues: CASSFSAQGAAEAFF. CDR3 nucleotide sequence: TGTGCCAGCAGTTTCTCGGCTCAGGGGGCTGCTGAAGCTTTCTTT.

CDR3 DNA sequence: TGTGCCAGCAGTGAATCGGGGGCGGTAGTACTTTATGGCTACACCTTC. Residues: CASSESGAVVLYGYTF. The V gene is TRBV2, the J gene TRBJ1-2; tentatively, D is TRBD1 (6 bases). The CDR3 totals 16 residues. Germline loops: CDR1 SNHLY, CDR2 FYNNEI. V was pared by 2 bases and J by 5 bases, with 18 bases between. Combining the CDR3 with reference TRBV2 and TRBJ1-2 gives the whole variable domain EPEVTQTPSHQVTQMGQEVILRCVPISNHLYFYWYRQILGQKVEFLVSFYNNEISEKSEIFDDQFSVERPDGSNFTLKIRSTKLEDSAMYFCASSESGAVVLYGYTFGSGTRLTVV.